The text below deals with one T cell receptor beta chain. Ten or more counts support this clonotype. This receptor's antigen is unknown. Base qualities were left out, and no much larger clone turns up one base away. Libraries were made using PCR. Data came from an Illumina HiSeq 4000. Bulk TCR libraries were made following a previously described method, with the TCR primers given in Table S5. Purification of total RNA was performed with the Qiagen AllPrep DNA/RNA kit. Before analysis, reads from multiple sequencing runs of the same library were pooled. As for the original processing: Reads were retained only if an exact TCR constant sequence was present, and the retained reads were trimmed to 150 nt and grouped according to their 12-nt molecular barcodes. Reads within each barcode group were sub-clustered using a 15% Levenshtein threshold, and quality-weighted consensus sequences were constructed for each RNA molecule. Non-functional sequences were discarded, and so were lower-count sequences lying one edit away from another sequence. Based on a fit of two negative binomial distributions, barcode sub-clusters having less than 20% of the maximum read count were discarded. TCRdb passed the public sequencing reads through fastp at Q25 and MiXCR, retaining productive beta sequences. Merged by CDR3 protein, the rows form single entries marked with the most common genes and DNA. For this entry, the V and J calls and clone size follow TCRdb and not the study's own pipeline. Within this sample are more than 250,000 distinct CDR3 sequences, with 20% to 25% of them counted one time only. The top ten constitute approximately 0.83% of the sample.

Libraries of naive CD8 T cells were generated from roughly 21,000 to 960,000 sorted cells, with 10%, 30% or 50% of the purified RNA used. Naive CD8 T cells, defined as CD8+CD4-CCR7+CD45RA+, were FACS-sorted into RLT Plus buffer on a BD FACSAria II. Detection sensitivity was tested by spiking Jurkat RNA equal to roughly 9 TCR copies' worth into samples containing roughly 19,000-1,000,000 naive CD8 T cells. CD8 T cells were enriched with RosetteSep CD8+ T Cell Enrichment Cocktail and Ficoll-Paque, followed by ACK red cell lysis. The CDR3 has 14 amino acids, counting the end cysteine and phenylalanine. Only CDR3 DNA remains: 42 bases, in frame from the first base. A distance of 15 bases separates the germline ends of V and J, which lose 6 bases and 4 bases respectively. The sample is drawn from a study of molecular identifiers for immune sequencing clone quantification (dated by TCRdb to between 2018 and 2020). Study-wide context: For a replicate experiment, the RNA from either 20,000 or 100,000 naive CD8 T cells was divided into five aliquots, and four of those aliquots went on to sequencing. This methods study benchmarked molecular-identifier clustering-based TCR repertoire sequencing (MIDCIRS) and TCR RNA copy counting, using CD8 T cells to do so.

What the authors observed across the whole study: Spiked-in Jurkat TCR RNA (about ten copies' worth), which is not part of the donor repertoire, was contained in the naive libraries. Highly expanded clone sizes could be underestimated if identical TCR molecules share a barcode. In CMV-specific effector cells, clones with more than 20 RNA copies accounted for over 98% of molecules, whereas in naive cells such clones accounted for under 1%. Approximately 3.3 recovered TCR RNA copies per cell were obtained by modeling, versus about ten by digital PCR, implying a capture efficiency of about 30%. When barcode sub-clustering was omitted, TCR diversity was inflated by chimeric consensus sequences, with chimeras reaching as high as 47%. Spiked-in Jurkat TCR RNA equal to a single cell's worth was reported to be detectable even within 1,100,000 naive CD8 T cells.

The material sequenced was naive CD8+ T cells from blood, with Jurkat cell RNA spiked in. Reading the label with the study, this specimen's cell subset or site is: FACS-sorted CD8+CD4-CCR7+CD45RA+ naive T cells. This clonotype was sampled from a human donor in good health. Some libraries in this study had Jurkat cell RNA spiked in. The sequence links TRBV12-3 or TRBV12-4 to TRBJ2-5; confidence is insufficient to name the D gene. Read as DNA, the sequence is TGTGCCAGCAGCCCGGCCTCAGAGCGAGAGACCCAGTACTTC. Translated, this gives CASSPASERETQYF.